Below are 29 T cell receptor beta chains sequenced from a single sample in a study of T cells in Graves' hyperthyroidism and ophthalmopathy (dated 2019 in TCRdb). The library was made by multiplex PCR. The sequencer listed for this sample is Illumina HiSeq 2000. Amplification of TCR beta CDR3 regions was carried out from RNA transcripts. A first-round RT-PCR of the TCR CDR3 used the HTBI primer set with the Qiagen OneStep RT-PCR kit. TCRdb itself trimmed the public reads at Q25 with fastp, ran MiXCR and retained productive beta chains. When rows share a CDR3 protein, they turn into one entry using the most common DNA and genes. The table for this sample lists 300,000 to 450,000 distinct CDR3 sequences; about 15% of them were counted only once. Of the sample, around 20% falls within the top ten clones. The sequenced sample was blood. The receptors derive from a woman in her 30s with Graves' ophthalmopathy.

The chain couples TRBV12-3 or TRBV12-4 to TRBJ2-7; a possible D gene is TRBD2 (5 bases). Trimming removed 5 bases from V and 4 bases from J, with 24 bases in between. This CDR3 is built from 17 residues. As DNA, the CDR3 is TGTGCCAGCAGTGCCCTCGGACTTTCTAGCAAGTCGTACGAGCAGTACTTC. Protein: CASSALGLSSKSYEQYF.

This clonotype showed up many times. This chain joins TRBV3-1 and TRBJ1-6; maybe TRBD1 (6 bases). This CDR3 comprises 12 residues. The germline V gene has CDR1 LGHDT and CDR2 YNNKEL (reference sequence). V lost 6 bases and J 8 bases, leaving 8 bases between the germline ends. CDR3 nucleotide sequence: TGTGCCAGCAGTCGGACAGATTCACCCCTCCACTTT. Translated, it gives CASSRTDSPLHF.

This clonotype was detected ten times or more. The chain recombines TRBV20-1 with TRBJ1-1, with TRBD1 matching over 7 bases. V dropped 2 bases and J dropped 8; count of bases not matched to a gene: 5. The CDR3 is 12 residues long. Germline assignment: CDR1 DFQATT and CDR2 SNEGSKA (reference sequence). CDR3 DNA sequence: TGCAGTGCTAGATCGGGACAGCTAGAAGCTTTCTTT. This gives the protein CSARSGQLEAFF.

The rearrangement uses TRBV2 and TRBJ2-1; 11 bases are a match to TRBD2. V lost 4 bases, J lost 6 bases, and 2 bases stayed unmatched. Germline V gene sequence: CDR1 SNHLY, CDR2 FYNNEI. The CDR3 consists of 14 residues. In DNA form, the CDR3 reads TGTGCCAGCAGTGGACTAGCGGGGTTCAATGAGCAGTTCTTC. It codes for CASSGLAGFNEQFF.

On this clonotype: Possible read error: a much larger clone is one base away. The chain is built from TRBV7-3 and TRBJ1-1; D is unclear. This CDR3 has 14 amino acids. Per the germline V gene, CDR1 is SGHTA and CDR2 is FQGTGA. CDR3 coding DNA: TGTGCCAGCAGCTTATCGGCCGGGAGCACTGGAGCTTTCTTT. Protein: CASSLSAGSTGAFF.

The rearrangement uses TRBV25-1 and TRBJ1-5, with TRBD1 matching over 8 bases. Per germline, CDR1 MGHDK and CDR2 SYGVNS. The V and J ends lost 4 bases and 6 bases, in that order; junction bases with no gene match: 5. CDR3 size: 14 residues. CDR3 residues: CASSAPGGLQPQHF. Written as DNA, the CDR3 is TGTGCCAGCAGTGCTCCAGGGGGCCTTCAGCCCCAGCATTTT.

This clonotype has ten or more counts. The chain joins TRBV20-1 to TRBJ2-1, with TRBD2 matching 14 bases. The CDR3 covers 15 residues. Losses at the gene ends were 3 bases for V and 12 bases for J; bases not matched to a gene: 10. CDR1 and CDR2 from the germline V gene are DFQATT and SNEGSKA (reference sequence). CDR3 in DNA: TGCAGTGCTAGTCGACTAGCGGGGGGGAATGGGGTGCAGTTCTTC. It encodes CSASRLAGGNGVQFF.

This clonotype occurred many times. V and J are TRBV28 and TRBJ1-6, with 7 bases that match TRBD1. This CDR3 has 14 amino acids. The J segment lost 10 bases and the V segment lost 3 bases, leaving 6 bases of the junction unmatched. Germline V gene data show CDR1 as MDHEN and CDR2 as SYDVKM. CDR3 residues: CASSLTGSGSPLHF. DNA of the CDR3: TGTGCCAGCAGTTTGACAGGGTCAGGATCACCCCTCCACTTT.

This clonotype was seen ten or more times. V usage is TRBV12-3 or TRBV12-4 and J usage is TRBJ1-4; D not resolved. The CDR3 is made up of 15 amino acids. The V and J ends lost 6 bases and 5 bases respectively, with 16 bases between them. In DNA form, the CDR3 reads TGTGCCAGCAGCCTACGTAGGACGGCGAATGAAAAACTGTTTTTT. Amino acids: CASSLRRTANEKLFF.

This clonotype has only a few counts. The chain links TRBV13 to TRBJ2-1; tentatively, D is TRBD1 (5 bases). CDR3 length equals 16 residues. Germline assignment: CDR1 PRHDT and CDR2 FYEKMQ (reference sequence). Trimming pared 4 bases from V and 3 bases from J, leaving 16 bases between. The CDR3 reads CASSSRSRQNYNEQFF. CDR3 in DNA: TGTGCCAGCAGCTCCAGGAGTAGACAGAACTACAATGAGCAGTTCTTC.

This clonotype has a count of ten or more. J is TRBJ2-5 and V is TRBV6-1; D is undetermined. CDR1 and CDR2 (germline): MNHNS, SASEGT. Trimming removed 0 bases at V and 3 bases at J, with 11 bases between. CDR3 length: 15 residues. The CDR3 DNA reads as TGTGCCAGCAGTGAAGCGCATGGGCAGGAAGAGACCCAGTACTTC. Amino acids: CASSEAHGQEETQYF.

This clonotype was counted many times. The V call is TRBV7-2, the J call TRBJ2-1; the match to TRBD2 covers 11 bases. In germline, CDR1 is SGHTA, CDR2 FQGNSA. The length of the CDR3 is 15 residues. With V trimmed by 1 base and J by 6 bases, 2 bases remained unmatched. CDR3 amino acids: CASSLGLAGINEQFF. CDR3 nucleotides: TGTGCCAGCAGCTTAGGACTAGCGGGGATCAATGAGCAGTTCTTC.

In its sample, this clonotype was seen a few times. The J gene is TRBJ2-5, the V gene TRBV12-3 or TRBV12-4; weak D call: TRBD2 (5 bases). The V end lost 4 bases, the J end lost 1 base, and 16 bases lay between the germline ends. The CDR3 is 16 residues long. CDR3 region: CASSSGLRRLQETQYF. The CDR3 region has the DNA TGTGCCAGCAGTTCGGGATTGAGGAGGCTCCAAGAGACCCAGTACTTC.

In this sample, this clonotype turned up many times. The chain's CDR3 is CASRTLPRWTQYF. DNA for the CDR3: TGTGCCAGCAGGACACTACCGCGGTGGACCCAGTACTTC. The chain employs TRBV28 and TRBJ2-5, with unresolved D. V gave up 6 bases and J gave up 7 bases, with 15 bases separating them. The CDR3 is made up of 13 amino acids. Germline V lookup: CDR1 MDHEN, CDR2 SYDVKM.

This clonotype was detected a few times. This sequence joins TRBV20-1 and TRBJ2-1, with 15 bases fitting TRBD2. CDR3 length equals 17 residues. Germline lookup yields CDR1 DFQATT and CDR2 SNEGSKA (reference sequence). V trimming: 3 bases; J trimming: 8 bases; junction bases outside the gene matches: 11. CDR3 nucleotides: TGCAGTGCTAGCCGTAGTGGACTAGCGGGGGGGCCGGATGAGCAGTTCTTC. It encodes CSASRSGLAGGPDEQFF.

This clonotype was found many times. The rearrangement joins TRBV7-9 to TRBJ2-7, with a possible D match to TRBD1 (6 bases). Trimming removed 2 bases at V and 7 bases at J, with 12 bases between. Germline V gene lookup returns CDR1 SEHNR and CDR2 FQNEAQ (reference sequence). This CDR3 has 13 amino acids. The DNA of the CDR3 is TGTGCCAGCAGCTTAAGCGGACAGCAAGAGCAGTACTTC. Its protein is CASSLSGQQEQYF.

The chain is built from TRBV28 and TRBJ2-5, with D perhaps assigned TRBD1 or TRBD2 (6 bases each). This CDR3 has 14 residues. The germline V and J ends were trimmed by 6 bases and 1 base, with 12 bases remaining between them. Germline assignment: CDR1 MDHEN and CDR2 SYDVKM. CDR3 sequence reads: CASRTGGAQETQYF. CDR3 in DNA: TGTGCCAGCAGGACCGGGGGCGCCCAAGAGACCCAGTACTTC.

This clonotype came up many times. The chain employs TRBV28 and TRBJ2-3; D is undetermined. V gave up 6 bases and J gave up 0 bases, with 10 bases separating them. This CDR3 is built from 14 residues. The V gene's germline CDR1 is MDHEN and CDR2 SYDVKM. The CDR3 nucleotides read TGTGCCAGCAGCTTAAGCAGGAGCACAGATACGCAGTATTTT. It translates to CASSLSRSTDTQYF.

In this sample, this clonotype turned up a few times. This chain links TRBV5-6 with TRBJ2-2; 9 positions match TRBD2. Trimming took 4 bases from V and 4 from J; bases not matched to a gene: 8. CDR1 and CDR2 from the germline V gene are SGHDT and YYEEEE. This CDR3 region has 16 residues. The CDR3 is CASSPAGGSRTGELFF. The CDR3 DNA reads as TGTGCCAGCAGCCCGGCGGGGGGGTCCCGCACCGGGGAGCTGTTTTTT.

This clonotype has ten or more counts. The J gene is TRBJ2-5, the V gene TRBV20-1; the match to TRBD1 covers 11 bases. Unmatched junction bases numbered 9, after V lost 4 bases and J lost 5 bases. Germline CDR1 reads DFQATT; CDR2 reads SNEGSKA (reference sequence). CDR3 length equals 15 residues. Written as DNA, the CDR3 is TGCAGTGCTACGGAGGGGACAGGGGGATTGGAGACCCAGTACTTC. This translates into CSATEGTGGLETQYF.

This clonotype showed up just a few times. The gene calls are TRBV3-1 and TRBJ2-5; 7 bases agree with TRBD2. Germline CDR1 is LGHDT and CDR2 is YNNKEL (reference sequence). This CDR3 contains 16 residues. With 4 bases clipped from V and 0 bases from J, the junction kept 8 bases outside the gene matches. DNA of the CDR3: TGTGCCAGCAGCCCTCTGTTGGGAGGGGACCAAGAGACCCAGTACTTC. It is translated as CASSPLLGGDQETQYF.

Ten or more counts support this clonotype. The chain combines TRBV20-1 with TRBJ1-5, with TRBD1 as a possible D gene (5 bases). CDR3 length equals 14 residues. Trimming shortened V by 3 bases and J by 4 bases, and 13 bases separated the two germline ends. Germline lookup yields CDR1 DFQATT and CDR2 SNEGSKA (reference sequence). Here the CDR3 reads CSASQGVSNQPQHF. DNA for the CDR3: TGCAGTGCTAGTCAGGGAGTTAGTAATCAGCCCCAGCATTTT.

The chain has TRBV30 and TRBJ2-2; 9 bases align to TRBD1. Germline V gene sequence: CDR1 GTSNPN, CDR2 SVGIG (reference sequence). V lost 0 bases and J lost 4; bases outside the gene matches: 3. The CDR3 extends over 15 amino acids. CDR3 sequence: CAWSVNRGLTGELFF. CDR3 nucleotides: TGTGCCTGGAGTGTAAACAGGGGGCTCACCGGGGAGCTGTTTTTT.

This sequence joins TRBV20-1 and TRBJ2-1, with D possibly TRBD2 on 7 matching bases. Trimming stripped 6 bases from V and 9 bases from J, with 18 bases between. The CDR3 has 13 residues. CDR1 is DFQATT, CDR2 SNEGSKA, per germline (reference sequence). The CDR3 coding sequence is TGCAGTGCCGGGGTGGGGGCGGGGGCTGAGCAGTTCTTC. Protein product: CSAGVGAGAEQFF.

This clonotype has ten or more counts. This sequence joins TRBV20-1 and TRBJ2-3; D gene unclear. The CDR3 length is 14 residues. The V end lost 0 bases, the J end lost 4 bases, and 11 bases lay between the germline ends. Germline CDR1 DFQATT, CDR2 SNEGSKA (reference sequence). The CDR3 nucleotides read TGCAGTGCTAGAGATTCAGGTGGGGCAGATACGCAGTATTTT. This translates into CSARDSGGADTQYF.

V usage is TRBV20-1 and J usage is TRBJ1-2, with D possibly TRBD1 on 5 matching bases. V lost 2 bases and J 2 bases, leaving 12 bases between the germline ends. Germline lookup yields CDR1 DFQATT and CDR2 SNEGSKA (reference sequence). The CDR3 runs 14 residues. The CDR3 protein is CSARSDKGNYGYTF. Here the CDR3 DNA reads TGCAGTGCTAGATCTGATAAGGGGAACTATGGCTACACCTTC.

This clonotype was picked up many times. The chain's CDR3 is CASSYSGFMNTEAFF. The DNA for the CDR3 is TGTGCCAGCAGTTACTCGGGGTTCATGAACACTGAAGCTTTCTTT. The chain employs TRBV6-6 and TRBJ1-1; D remains ambiguous. The V end lost 0 bases, the J end lost 0 bases, and 8 bases lay between the germline ends. Germline V gene lookup returns CDR1 MNHNY and CDR2 SVGAGI (reference sequence). This CDR3 is built from 15 residues.

At least ten counts were recorded for this clonotype. This rearrangement joins TRBV27 to TRBJ2-7, with 11 positions matching TRBD1. This CDR3 has 15 residues. The germline CDR1 and CDR2 sequences are MNHEY and SMNVEV (reference sequence). Trimming at V came to 7 bases and at J to 3 bases, leaving 8 bases not matched to a gene. CDR3 bases: TGTGCCAGCAACGGACAGGGGGCTCGAAACTACGAGCAGTACTTC. It yields the protein CASNGQGARNYEQYF.

This clonotype was recorded at least ten times. V is TRBV27 and J is TRBJ1-1; D is undetermined. This CDR3 region has 13 residues. The germline V gene encodes CDR1 MNHEY and CDR2 SMNVEV (reference sequence). The germline V and J ends were trimmed by 2 bases and 6 bases, with 10 bases remaining between them. CDR3 sequence (DNA): TGTGCCAGCAGTTTAGCAGTAGGGTCTGAAGCTTTCTTT. It encodes CASSLAVGSEAFF.